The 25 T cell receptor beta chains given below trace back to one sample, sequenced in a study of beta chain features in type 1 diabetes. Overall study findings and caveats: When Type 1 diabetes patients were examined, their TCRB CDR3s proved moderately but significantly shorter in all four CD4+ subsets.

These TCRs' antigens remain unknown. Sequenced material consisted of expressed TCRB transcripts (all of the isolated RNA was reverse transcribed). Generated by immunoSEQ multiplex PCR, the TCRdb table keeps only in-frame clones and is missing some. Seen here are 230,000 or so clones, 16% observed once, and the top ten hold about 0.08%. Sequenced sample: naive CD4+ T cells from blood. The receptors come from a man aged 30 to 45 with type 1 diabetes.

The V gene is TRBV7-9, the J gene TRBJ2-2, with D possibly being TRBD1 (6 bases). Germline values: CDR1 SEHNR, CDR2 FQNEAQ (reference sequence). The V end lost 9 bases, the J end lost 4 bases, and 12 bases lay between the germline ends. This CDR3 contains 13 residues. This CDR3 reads CARYRAPTGELFF. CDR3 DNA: TGTGCCAGATACAGGGCCCCCACCGGGGAGCTGTTTTTT.

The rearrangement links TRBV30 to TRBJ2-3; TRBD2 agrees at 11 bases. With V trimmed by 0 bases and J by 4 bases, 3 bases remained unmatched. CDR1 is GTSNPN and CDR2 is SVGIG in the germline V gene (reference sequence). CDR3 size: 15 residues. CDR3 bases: TGTGCCTGGAGTGTACGTAGCGGGGGGGCAGATACGCAGTATTTT. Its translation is CAWSVRSGGADTQYF.

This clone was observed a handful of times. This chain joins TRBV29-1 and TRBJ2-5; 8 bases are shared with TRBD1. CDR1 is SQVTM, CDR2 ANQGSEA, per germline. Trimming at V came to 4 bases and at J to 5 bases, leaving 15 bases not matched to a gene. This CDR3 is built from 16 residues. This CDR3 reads CSVVGGQGIGTETQYF. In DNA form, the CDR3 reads TGCAGCGTTGTAGGAGGACAGGGTATCGGAACGGAGACCCAGTACTTC.

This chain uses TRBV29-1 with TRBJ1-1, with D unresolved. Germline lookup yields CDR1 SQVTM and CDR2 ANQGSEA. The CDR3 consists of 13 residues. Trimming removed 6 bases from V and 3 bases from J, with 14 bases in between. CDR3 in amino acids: CSVAIRADTEAFF. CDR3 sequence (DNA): TGCAGCGTCGCTATTAGGGCGGACACTGAAGCTTTCTTT.

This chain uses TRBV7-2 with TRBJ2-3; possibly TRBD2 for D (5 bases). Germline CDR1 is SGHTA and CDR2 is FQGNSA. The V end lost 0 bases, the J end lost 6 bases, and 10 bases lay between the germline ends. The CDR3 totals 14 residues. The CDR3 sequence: CASSLAPGSDTQYF. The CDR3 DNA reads TGTGCCAGCAGCTTAGCCCCGGGGTCCGATACGCAGTATTTT. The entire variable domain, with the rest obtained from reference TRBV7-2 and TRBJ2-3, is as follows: GAGVSQSPSNKVTEKGKDVELRCDPISGHTALYWYRQSLGQGLEFLIYFQGNSAPDKSGLPSDRFSAERTGGSVSTLTIQRTQQEDSAVYLCASSLAPGSDTQYFGPGTRLTVL.

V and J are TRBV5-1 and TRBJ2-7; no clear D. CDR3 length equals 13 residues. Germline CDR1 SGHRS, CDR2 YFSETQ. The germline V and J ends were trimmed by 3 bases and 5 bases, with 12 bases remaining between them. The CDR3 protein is CASSSDYENEQYF. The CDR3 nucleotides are TGCGCCAGCAGCTCCGATTATGAGAACGAGCAGTACTTC.

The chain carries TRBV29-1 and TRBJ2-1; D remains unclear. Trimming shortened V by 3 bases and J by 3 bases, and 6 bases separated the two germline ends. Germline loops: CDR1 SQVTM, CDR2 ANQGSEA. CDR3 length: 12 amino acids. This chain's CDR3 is CSVDPSYNEQFF. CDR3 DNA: TGCAGCGTTGACCCCAGCTACAATGAGCAGTTCTTC.

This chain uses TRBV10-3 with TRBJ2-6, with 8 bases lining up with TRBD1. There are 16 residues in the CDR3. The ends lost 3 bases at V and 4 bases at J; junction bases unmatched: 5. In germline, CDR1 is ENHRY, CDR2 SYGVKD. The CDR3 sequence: CAISEQTGAGANVLTF. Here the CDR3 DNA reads TGTGCCATCAGTGAACAGACAGGGGCCGGGGCCAACGTCCTGACTTTC.

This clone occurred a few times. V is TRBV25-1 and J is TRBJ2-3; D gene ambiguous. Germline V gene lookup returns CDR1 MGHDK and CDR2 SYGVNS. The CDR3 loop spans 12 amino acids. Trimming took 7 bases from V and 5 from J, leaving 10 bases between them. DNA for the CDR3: TGTGCCAGCAACGAGGACGGAGATACGCAGTATTTT. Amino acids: CASNEDGDTQYF.

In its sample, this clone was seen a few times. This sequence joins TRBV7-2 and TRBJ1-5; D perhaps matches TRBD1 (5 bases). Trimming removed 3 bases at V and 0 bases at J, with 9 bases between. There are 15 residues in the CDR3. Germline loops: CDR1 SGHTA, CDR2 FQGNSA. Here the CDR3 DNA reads TGTGCCAGCAGCTTGGGGACTTCTAGCAATCAGCCCCAGCATTTT. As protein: CASSLGTSSNQPQHF.

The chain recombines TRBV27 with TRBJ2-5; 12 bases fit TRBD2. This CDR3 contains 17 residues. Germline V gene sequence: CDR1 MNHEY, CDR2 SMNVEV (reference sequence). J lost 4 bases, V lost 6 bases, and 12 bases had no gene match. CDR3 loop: CASREWTSGKVGETQYF. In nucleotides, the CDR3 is TGTGCCAGCAGAGAATGGACTAGCGGGAAGGTGGGAGAGACCCAGTACTTC.

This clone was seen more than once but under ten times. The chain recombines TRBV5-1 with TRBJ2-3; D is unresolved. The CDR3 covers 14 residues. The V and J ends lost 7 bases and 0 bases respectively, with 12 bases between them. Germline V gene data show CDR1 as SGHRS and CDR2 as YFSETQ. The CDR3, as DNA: TGCGCCAGCTCGCTACTACAAAGCACAGATACGCAGTATTTT. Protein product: CASSLLQSTDTQYF.

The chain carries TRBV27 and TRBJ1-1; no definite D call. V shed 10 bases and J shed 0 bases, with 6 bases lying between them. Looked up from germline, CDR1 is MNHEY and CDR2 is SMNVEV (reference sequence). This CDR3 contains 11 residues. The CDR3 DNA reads TGTGCCACTAACATGAACACTGAAGCTTTCTTT. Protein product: CATNMNTEAFF.

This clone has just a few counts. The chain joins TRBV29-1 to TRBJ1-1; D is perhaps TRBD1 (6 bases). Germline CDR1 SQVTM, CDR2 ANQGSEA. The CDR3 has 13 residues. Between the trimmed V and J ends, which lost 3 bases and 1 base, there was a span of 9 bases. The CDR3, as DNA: TGCAGCGTTGAGAGACAGGAGAACACTGAAGCTTTCTTT. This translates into CSVERQENTEAFF.

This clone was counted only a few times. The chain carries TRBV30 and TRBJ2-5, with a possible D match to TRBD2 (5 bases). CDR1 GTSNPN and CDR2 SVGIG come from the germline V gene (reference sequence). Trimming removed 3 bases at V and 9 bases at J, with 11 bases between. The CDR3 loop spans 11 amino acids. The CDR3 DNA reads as TGTGCCTGGAGCGAGCTAGCAGCCCAGTACTTC. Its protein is CAWSELAAQYF. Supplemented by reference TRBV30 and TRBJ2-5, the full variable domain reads SQTIHQWPATLVQPVGSPLSLECTVEGTSNPNLYWYRQAAGRGLQLLFYSVGIGQISSEVPQNLSASRPQDRQFILSSKKLLLSDSGFYLCAWSELAAQYFGPGTRLLVL.

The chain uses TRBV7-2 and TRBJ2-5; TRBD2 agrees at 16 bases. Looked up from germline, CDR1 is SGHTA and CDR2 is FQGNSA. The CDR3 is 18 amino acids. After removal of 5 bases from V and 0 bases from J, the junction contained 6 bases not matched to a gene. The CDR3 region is CASSPQGLAGGYQETQYF. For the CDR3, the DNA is TGTGCCAGCAGCCCACAGGGACTAGCGGGAGGGTACCAAGAGACCCAGTACTTC.

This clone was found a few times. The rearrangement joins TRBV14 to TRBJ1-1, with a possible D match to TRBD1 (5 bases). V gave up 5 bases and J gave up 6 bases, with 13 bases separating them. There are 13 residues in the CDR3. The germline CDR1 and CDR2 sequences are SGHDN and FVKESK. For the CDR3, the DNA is TGTGCCAGCAGCTATCATCAGGGCTCTGAAGCTTTCTTT. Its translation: CASSYHQGSEAFF.

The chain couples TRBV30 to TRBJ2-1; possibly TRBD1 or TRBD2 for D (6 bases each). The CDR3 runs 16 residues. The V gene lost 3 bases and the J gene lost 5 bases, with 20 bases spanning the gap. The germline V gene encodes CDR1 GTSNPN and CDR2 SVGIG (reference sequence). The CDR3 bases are TGTGCCTGGAGCTGGGCGTCTGGGGGGCAAAACAATGAGCAGTTCTTC. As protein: CAWSWASGGQNNEQFF. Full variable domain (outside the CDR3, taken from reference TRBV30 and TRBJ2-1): SQTIHQWPATLVQPVGSPLSLECTVEGTSNPNLYWYRQAAGRGLQLLFYSVGIGQISSEVPQNLSASRPQDRQFILSSKKLLLSDSGFYLCAWSWASGGQNNEQFFGPGTRLTVL.

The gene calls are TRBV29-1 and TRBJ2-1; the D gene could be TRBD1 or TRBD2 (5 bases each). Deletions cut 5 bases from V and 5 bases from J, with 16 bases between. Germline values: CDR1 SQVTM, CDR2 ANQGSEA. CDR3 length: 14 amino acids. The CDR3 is CSVSARLGDNEQFF. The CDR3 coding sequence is TGCAGCGTTTCGGCCAGGTTGGGGGACAATGAGCAGTTCTTC.

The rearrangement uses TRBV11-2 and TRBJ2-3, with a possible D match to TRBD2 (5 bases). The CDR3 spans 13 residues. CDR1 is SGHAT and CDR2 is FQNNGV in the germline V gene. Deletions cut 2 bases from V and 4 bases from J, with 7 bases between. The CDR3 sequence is CASSLRGPDTQYF. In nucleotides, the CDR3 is TGTGCCAGCAGCTTAAGAGGGCCAGATACGCAGTATTTT.

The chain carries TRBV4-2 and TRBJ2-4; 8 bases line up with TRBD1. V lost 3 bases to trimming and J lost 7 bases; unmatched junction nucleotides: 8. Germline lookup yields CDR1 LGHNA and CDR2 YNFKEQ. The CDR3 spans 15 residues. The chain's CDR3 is CASSQLGQGHNIQYF. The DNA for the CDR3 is TGTGCCAGCAGCCAGCTCGGACAGGGACATAACATTCAGTACTTC.

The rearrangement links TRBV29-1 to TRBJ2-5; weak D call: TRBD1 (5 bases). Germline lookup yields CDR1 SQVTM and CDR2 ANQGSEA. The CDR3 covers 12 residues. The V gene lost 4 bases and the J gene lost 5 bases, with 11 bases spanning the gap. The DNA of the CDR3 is TGCAGCGTTGTCAGGGCGGATGAGACCCAGTACTTC. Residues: CSVVRADETQYF.

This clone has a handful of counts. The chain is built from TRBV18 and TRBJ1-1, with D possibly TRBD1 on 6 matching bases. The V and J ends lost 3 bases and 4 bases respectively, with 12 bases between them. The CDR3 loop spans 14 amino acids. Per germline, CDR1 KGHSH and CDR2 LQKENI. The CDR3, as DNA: TGTGCCAGCTCACCGTCACAGGGTGGCACTGAAGCTTTCTTT. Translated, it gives CASSPSQGGTEAFF.

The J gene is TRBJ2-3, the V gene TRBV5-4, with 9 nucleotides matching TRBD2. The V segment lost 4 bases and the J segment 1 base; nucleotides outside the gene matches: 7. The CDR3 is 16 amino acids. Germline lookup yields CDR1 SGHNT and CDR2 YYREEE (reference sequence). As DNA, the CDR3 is TGTGCCAGCAGCCCCCTAGCGGGGAGCGGCACAGATACGCAGTATTTT. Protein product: CASSPLAGSGTDTQYF.

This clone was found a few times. In DNA form, the CDR3 reads TGCGCCAGCAGCTTTGACAGGGAACAGTTCTTC. Its translation: CASSFDREQFF. The chain couples TRBV5-1 to TRBJ2-1; 7 bases map to TRBD1. This CDR3 spans 11 amino acids. Germline CDR1 SGHRS, CDR2 YFSETQ. V was pared by 2 bases and J by 13 bases, with 3 bases of the junction left unmatched.